The 20 T cell receptor beta chains reported below all come from one sample, sequenced in a study of cytomegalovirus exposure and HLA in healthy donors (TCRdb year 2017). Library prep was done by the immunoSEQ multiplex PCR assay. For the multiplex PCR, a mixture combining 60 forward primers for TCR Vbeta segments and 13 reverse primers for TCR Jbeta segments was used. The immuneACCESS repertoire file appears here via TCRdb, limited to in-frame rearrangements. These files lack a portion of the clones; in checked studies, under half of the deficit traces to unresolved V genes, and the cause of the others is not known. This sample gives about 160,000 clones in total; approximately 75% of them show up just once. Of the sample, around 1.9% falls within the top ten clones. The sample was PBMCs. The receptor source for this set is a woman aged 18-30 years in good health and CMV-seronegative.

J is TRBJ1-2 and V is TRBV4-1; 8 bases match TRBD1. The CDR3 is 15 residues long. Germline values: CDR1 MGHRA, CDR2 YSYEKL. The J segment lost 2 bases and the V segment lost 4 bases, leaving 6 bases of the junction unmatched. CDR3 sequence reads: CASSPIGQGNYGYTF. CDR3 sequence (DNA): TGCGCCAGCAGCCCGATAGGACAGGGAAACTATGGCTACACCTTC.

The chain couples TRBV9 to TRBJ1-6, with D possibly matching TRBD1 (5 bases). V lost 4 bases and J lost 9, with 11 bases in between. Per germline, CDR1 SGDLS and CDR2 YYNGEE. This CDR3 spans 13 amino acids. The CDR3 protein is CASSLDQGSPLHF. The CDR3 nucleotides read TGTGCCAGCAGCCTCGACCAGGGTTCACCCCTCCACTTT.

The J gene is TRBJ2-5, the V gene TRBV7-2, with D possibly TRBD2 on 5 matching bases. Per the germline V gene, CDR1 is SGHTA and CDR2 is FQGNSA. The CDR3 runs 15 residues. V lost 3 bases and J lost 5, with 16 bases in between. The CDR3 protein is CASSFTVGIVETQYF. The CDR3 DNA follows: TGTGCCAGCAGCTTCACAGTCGGGATTGTGGAGACCCAGTACTTC.

The V gene is TRBV7-9, the J gene TRBJ2-1; 10 positions agree with TRBD2. After removal of 1 base from V and 7 bases from J, the junction contained 13 bases not matched to a gene. This CDR3 has 18 amino acids. Germline lookup yields CDR1 SEHNR and CDR2 FQNEAQ (reference sequence). This chain's CDR3 is CASSLVTASGRRANEQFF. DNA for the CDR3: TGTGCCAGCAGCTTAGTGACGGCTAGCGGGAGACGGGCGAATGAGCAGTTCTTC.

The J gene is TRBJ1-1, the V gene TRBV6-1, with TRBD1 identical over 8 bases. Germline CDR1 is MNHNS and CDR2 is SASEGT. The CDR3 runs to 11 residues. V shed 6 bases and J 9 bases; nucleotides not matched to a gene: 3. The CDR3 protein is CASRRQGKAFF. The CDR3 DNA reads TGTGCCAGCAGACGACAGGGGAAAGCTTTCTTT.

The rearrangement uses TRBV6-1 and TRBJ2-2, with 10 bases identical to TRBD1. There are 13 residues in the CDR3. Germline lookup yields CDR1 MNHNS and CDR2 SASEGT. J gave up 7 bases and V 11 bases, and 7 bases lay outside the gene matches. The CDR3 nucleotides read TGTGCCGGCAAGACAGGGGGCGGCGGGGAGCTGTTTTTT. This encodes CAGKTGGGGELFF.

This chain uses TRBV27 with TRBJ2-7, with D hard to call. This CDR3 has 12 amino acids. Per the germline V gene, CDR1 is MNHEY and CDR2 is SMNVEV (reference sequence). Trimming took off 2 bases at V and 3 bases at J, with 5 bases between the two ends. In DNA form, the CDR3 reads TGTGCCAGCAGTTTAAGAGGCTACGAGCAGTACTTC. This gives the protein CASSLRGYEQYF.

This chain uses TRBV5-4 with TRBJ2-5; D is perhaps TRBD2 (6 bases). The CDR3 is made up of 13 amino acids. Trimming pared 0 bases from V and 3 bases from J, leaving 6 bases between. Germline V gene sequence: CDR1 SGHNT, CDR2 YYREEE (reference sequence). This CDR3 is CASSLGTKETQYF. CDR3 DNA sequence: TGTGCCAGCAGCTTGGGGACTAAAGAGACCCAGTACTTC.

The J gene is TRBJ2-7, the V gene TRBV29-1, with a weak D call TRBD2 (6 bases). Germline lookup yields CDR1 SQVTM and CDR2 ANQGSEA. There are 14 residues in the CDR3. The V end was cut by 6 bases, the J end by 2 bases, with 17 bases between. The CDR3 nucleotides are TGCAGCGTCCGGACGGGACTCCTGGCCTACGAGCAGTACTTC. This translates into CSVRTGLLAYEQYF.

This clone occurred a few times. The rearrangement joins TRBV6-6 to TRBJ2-6; 9 positions agree with TRBD1. Germline CDR1 MNHNY, CDR2 SVGAGI (reference sequence). There are 16 residues in the CDR3. Unmatched junction bases numbered 4, after V lost 5 bases and J lost 2 bases. CDR3 amino acids: CASSPRQGAGANVLTF. The CDR3 DNA reads as TGTGCCAGCAGTCCCAGACAGGGGGCTGGGGCCAACGTCCTGACTTTC.

The V call is TRBV18, the J call TRBJ1-4, with 8 nucleotides matching TRBD1. Germline values: CDR1 KGHSH, CDR2 LQKENI. CDR3 length: 16 residues. V lost 3 bases, J lost 0 bases, and 3 bases stayed unmatched. This chain's CDR3 is CASSPGQGSTNEKLFF. The CDR3, as DNA: TGTGCCAGCTCACCCGGACAGGGCTCAACTAATGAAAAACTGTTTTTT.

The DNA of the CDR3 is TGTGCCAGCAGTCCCGATTCCAGGGGGGCCTATGGCTACACCTTC. Protein product: CASSPDSRGAYGYTF. This chain uses TRBV6-6 with TRBJ1-2; 7 bases map to TRBD1. This CDR3 is 15 amino acids long. V lost 5 bases and J lost 4; bases outside the gene matches: 10. Germline values: CDR1 MNHNY, CDR2 SVGAGI (reference sequence).

The gene calls are TRBV28 and TRBJ1-2; D gene uncertain. From germline, CDR1 is MDHEN and CDR2 SYDVKM. Trimming left V 5 bases short and J 5 bases short, with 12 bases between. This CDR3 is 13 amino acids long. CDR3 in DNA: TGTGCCAGCAGTACCGACATTGGGTATGGCTACACCTTC. This gives the protein CASSTDIGYGYTF.

This chain connects TRBV27 to TRBJ1-5, with 7 bases matching TRBD1. This CDR3 region has 14 residues. The germline CDR1 and CDR2 sequences are MNHEY and SMNVEV (reference sequence). With V trimmed by 6 bases and J by 5 bases, 7 bases remained unmatched. The CDR3 here is CASRRQGIDQPQHF. CDR3 coding DNA: TGTGCCAGCAGAAGACAGGGTATAGATCAGCCCCAGCATTTT.

The rearrangement links TRBV7-8 to TRBJ2-7; 9 nucleotides agree with TRBD2. Germline assignment: CDR1 SGHVS and CDR2 FQNEAQ. Losses at the gene ends were 2 bases for V and 6 bases for J; bases not matched to a gene: 11. This CDR3 is 16 amino acids long. The CDR3 DNA reads TGTGCCAGCAGCTTAATTCATGGTAGCGGGAGAGTCGAGCAGTACTTC. It is translated as CASSLIHGSGRVEQYF.

The chain joins TRBV5-1 to TRBJ2-5; no firm D call. Trimming cost V 0 bases and J 5 bases, with 14 bases left between them. This CDR3 region has 15 residues. Looked up from germline, CDR1 is SGHRS and CDR2 is YFSETQ. DNA of the CDR3: TGCGCCAGCAGCTTGGTCAATCCAGGTTCGGAGACCCAGTACTTC. It encodes CASSLVNPGSETQYF.

This clone was observed a handful of times. V usage is TRBV5-4 and J usage is TRBJ2-5; D uncertain. The CDR3 has 14 residues. Germline lookup yields CDR1 SGHNT and CDR2 YYREEE (reference sequence). V lost 0 bases and J 2 bases, leaving 8 bases between the germline ends. This CDR3 reads CASSLGQIQETQYF. CDR3 coding DNA: TGTGCCAGCAGCTTGGGGCAGATACAAGAGACCCAGTACTTC.

This clone was observed a few times. The CDR3 here is CAGDNEQFF. The DNA for the CDR3 is TGTGCCGGAGACAATGAGCAGTTCTTC. This rearrangement joins TRBV21-1 to TRBJ2-1; the table's D call of TRBD2 was not tested on the DNA. TRBV21-1 is listed as a pseudogene. This CDR3 region has 9 residues.

The gene calls are TRBV19 and TRBJ2-5; 7 bases are a match to TRBD2. There are 14 residues in the CDR3. Unmatched junction bases numbered 7, after V lost 4 bases and J lost 5 bases. The germline V gene encodes CDR1 LNHDA and CDR2 SQIVND (reference sequence). The CDR3 sequence is CASSRTSILETQYF. DNA for the CDR3: TGTGCCAGTAGTAGGACTAGTATCCTTGAGACCCAGTACTTC.

This clone was recorded once. This sequence joins TRBV4-1 and TRBJ1-4; 10 bases match TRBD1. In germline, CDR1 is MGHRA, CDR2 YSYEKL. The V segment lost 4 bases and the J segment 8 bases; nucleotides outside the gene matches: 7. This CDR3 has 15 residues. The CDR3 region has the DNA TGCGCCAGCAGCCGGGCCGGACAGGGGGGAGAAAAACTGTTTTTT. This codes for CASSRAGQGGEKLFF.